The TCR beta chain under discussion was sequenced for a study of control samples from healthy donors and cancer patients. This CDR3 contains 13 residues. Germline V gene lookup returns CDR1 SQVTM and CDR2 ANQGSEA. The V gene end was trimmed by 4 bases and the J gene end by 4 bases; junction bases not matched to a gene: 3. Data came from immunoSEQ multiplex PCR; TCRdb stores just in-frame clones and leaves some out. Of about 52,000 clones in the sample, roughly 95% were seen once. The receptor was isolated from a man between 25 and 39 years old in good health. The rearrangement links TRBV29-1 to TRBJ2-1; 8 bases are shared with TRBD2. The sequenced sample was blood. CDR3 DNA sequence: TGCAGCGTTGCGGCTAGCGGGTACAATGAGCAGTTCTTC. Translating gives CSVAASGYNEQFF.